This T cell receptor (beta chain) was identified during a study of cytomegalovirus exposure and HLA in healthy donors. Study background: Ancestry clustering placed about 86% of 300 to 400 genotyped donors in the Caucasian-associated cluster. Overall study findings and caveats: Most TCR beta V segments were productive about 87% or about 30% of the time in an earlier analysis. Information on immune exposure was restricted to one variable (CMV serostatus). Within the data, a cluster of highly shared sequence variants was likely a sequencing artifact.

Concerning this clone itself: The antigen is undetermined.

The CDR3 length is 15 residues. V was shortened by 5 bases and J by 10 bases, with 18 bases between the two germline ends. CDR1 LNHDA and CDR2 SQIVND come from the germline V gene (reference sequence). Both 60 Vbeta primers and 13 Jbeta primers went into the PCR. Clones were sequenced by immunoSEQ multiplex PCR, and TCRdb holds only the in-frame ones, with some missing. The data contain under 150,000 clones, roughly four fifths of them singletons. This chain joins TRBV19 and TRBJ1-6, with D possibly being TRBD1 (5 bases). This sequence was found in a girl aged 2-10 years in good health and CMV-seronegative. Sequencing was done on a sample of PBMCs. The CDR3 here is CASSPRGEGFSPLHF. The CDR3 DNA sequence: TGTGCCAGTAGTCCCCGTGGGGAGGGGTTCTCACCCCTCCACTTT.